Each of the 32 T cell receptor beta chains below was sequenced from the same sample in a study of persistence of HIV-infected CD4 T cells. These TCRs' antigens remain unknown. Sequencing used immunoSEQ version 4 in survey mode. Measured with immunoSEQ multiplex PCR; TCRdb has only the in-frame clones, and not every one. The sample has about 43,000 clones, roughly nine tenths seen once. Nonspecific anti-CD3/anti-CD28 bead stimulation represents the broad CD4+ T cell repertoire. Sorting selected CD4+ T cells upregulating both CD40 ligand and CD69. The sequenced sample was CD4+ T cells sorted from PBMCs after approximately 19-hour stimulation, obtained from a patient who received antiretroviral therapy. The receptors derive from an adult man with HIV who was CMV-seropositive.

The CDR3 coding sequence is TGTGCCAGCACCTATCGACCCTGGACAGGGGTCGGCGGCTACACCTTC. Protein: CASTYRPWTGVGGYTF. The chain employs TRBV28 and TRBJ1-2, with 9 bases identical to TRBD1. V lost 7 bases to trimming and J lost 8 bases; unmatched junction nucleotides: 17. In germline, CDR1 is MDHEN, CDR2 SYDVKM. The CDR3 runs to 16 residues.

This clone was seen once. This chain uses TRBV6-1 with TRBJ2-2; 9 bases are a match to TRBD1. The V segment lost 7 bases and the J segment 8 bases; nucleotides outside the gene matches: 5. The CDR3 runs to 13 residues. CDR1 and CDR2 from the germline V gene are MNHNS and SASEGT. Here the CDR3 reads CASKDRGLGELFF. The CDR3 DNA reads TGTGCCAGCAAGGACAGGGGTCTAGGGGAGCTGTTTTTT.

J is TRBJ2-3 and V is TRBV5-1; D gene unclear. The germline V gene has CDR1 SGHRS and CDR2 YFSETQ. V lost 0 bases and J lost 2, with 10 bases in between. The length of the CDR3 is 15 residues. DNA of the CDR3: TGCGCCAGCAGCTTGGCCCCCCCAACCACAGATACGCAGTATTTT. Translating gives CASSLAPPTTDTQYF. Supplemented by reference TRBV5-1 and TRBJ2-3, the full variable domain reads KAGVTQTPRYLIKTRGQQVTLSCSPISGHRSVSWYQQTPGQGLQFLFEYFSETQRNKGNFPGRFSGRQFSNSRSEMNVSTLELGDSALYLCASSLAPPTTDTQYFGPGTRLTVL.

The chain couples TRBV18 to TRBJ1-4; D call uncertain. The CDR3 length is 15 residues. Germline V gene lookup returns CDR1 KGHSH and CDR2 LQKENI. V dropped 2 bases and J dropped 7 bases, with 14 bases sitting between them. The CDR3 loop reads CASSPIEGIGEKLFF. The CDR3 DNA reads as TGTGCCAGCTCACCAATCGAAGGGATAGGTGAAAAACTGTTTTTT.

The CDR3 loop reads CASSSFYEQYF. The CDR3 DNA reads as TGTGCCAGCAGTTCCTTCTACGAGCAGTACTTC. The chain has TRBV28 and TRBJ2-7; D uncertain. The CDR3 is made up of 11 amino acids. Per germline, CDR1 MDHEN and CDR2 SYDVKM. The V gene lost 4 bases and the J gene lost 3 bases, with 4 bases spanning the gap.

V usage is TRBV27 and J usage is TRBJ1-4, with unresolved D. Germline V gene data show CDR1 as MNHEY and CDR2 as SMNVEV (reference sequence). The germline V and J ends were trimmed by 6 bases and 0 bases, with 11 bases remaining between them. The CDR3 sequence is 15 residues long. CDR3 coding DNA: TGTGCCAGCAGATCTCATACCGCAACTAATGAAAAACTGTTTTTT. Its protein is CASRSHTATNEKLFF.

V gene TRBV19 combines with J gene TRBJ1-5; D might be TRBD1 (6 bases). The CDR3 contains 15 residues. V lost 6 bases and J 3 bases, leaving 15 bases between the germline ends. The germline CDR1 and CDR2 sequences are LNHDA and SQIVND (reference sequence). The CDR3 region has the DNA TGTGCCAGTAGATATGGGCAGGGGAACAATCAGCCCCAGCATTTT. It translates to CASRYGQGNNQPQHF.

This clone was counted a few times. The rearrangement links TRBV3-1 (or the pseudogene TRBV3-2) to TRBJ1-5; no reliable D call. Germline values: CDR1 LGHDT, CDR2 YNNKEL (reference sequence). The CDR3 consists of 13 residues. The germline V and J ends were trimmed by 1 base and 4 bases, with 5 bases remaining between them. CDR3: CASSQGFNQPQHF. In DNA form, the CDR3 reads TGTGCCAGCAGCCAAGGTTTTAATCAGCCCCAGCATTTT.

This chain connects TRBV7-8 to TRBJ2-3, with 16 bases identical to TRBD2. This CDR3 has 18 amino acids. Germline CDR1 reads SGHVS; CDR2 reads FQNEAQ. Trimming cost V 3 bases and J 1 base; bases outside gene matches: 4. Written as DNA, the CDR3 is TGTGCCAGCAGCTTTACCGGGACTAGCGGGGGGGGCACAGATACGCAGTATTTT. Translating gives CASSFTGTSGGGTDTQYF.

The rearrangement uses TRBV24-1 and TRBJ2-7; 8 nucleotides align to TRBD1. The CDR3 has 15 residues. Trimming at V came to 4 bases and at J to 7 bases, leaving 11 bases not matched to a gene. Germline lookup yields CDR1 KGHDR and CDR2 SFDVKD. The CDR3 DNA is TGTGCCACCAGTGACTCCGGACAGGGACGGAGGGAGCAGTACTTC. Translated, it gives CATSDSGQGRREQYF.

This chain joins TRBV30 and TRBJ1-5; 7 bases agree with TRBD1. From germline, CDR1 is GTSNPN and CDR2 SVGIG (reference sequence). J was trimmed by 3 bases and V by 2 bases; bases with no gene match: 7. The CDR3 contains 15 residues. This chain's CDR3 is CAWSFPGQFNQPQHF. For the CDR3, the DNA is TGTGCCTGGAGTTTTCCGGGACAGTTCAATCAGCCCCAGCATTTT.

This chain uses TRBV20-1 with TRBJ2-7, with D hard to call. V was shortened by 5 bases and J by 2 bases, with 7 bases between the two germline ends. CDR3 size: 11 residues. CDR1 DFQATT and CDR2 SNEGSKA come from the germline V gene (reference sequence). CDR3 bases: TGCAGTGCTGACCGGGCCTACGAGCAGTACTTC. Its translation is CSADRAYEQYF.

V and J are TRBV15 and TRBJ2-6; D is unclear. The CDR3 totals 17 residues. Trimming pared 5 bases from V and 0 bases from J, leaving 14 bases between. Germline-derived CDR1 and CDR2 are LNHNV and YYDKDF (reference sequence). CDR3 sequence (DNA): TGTGCCACCAGCGGCTCCATGGGAAGCTCTGGGGCCAACGTCCTGACTTTC. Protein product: CATSGSMGSSGANVLTF.

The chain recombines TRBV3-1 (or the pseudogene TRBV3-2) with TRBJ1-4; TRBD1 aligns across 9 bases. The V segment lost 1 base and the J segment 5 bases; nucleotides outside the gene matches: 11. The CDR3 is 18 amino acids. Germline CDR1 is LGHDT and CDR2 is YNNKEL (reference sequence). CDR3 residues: CASSQVVGQGSQNEKLFF. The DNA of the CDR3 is TGTGCCAGCAGCCAAGTAGTAGGACAGGGGAGTCAGAATGAAAAACTGTTTTTT.

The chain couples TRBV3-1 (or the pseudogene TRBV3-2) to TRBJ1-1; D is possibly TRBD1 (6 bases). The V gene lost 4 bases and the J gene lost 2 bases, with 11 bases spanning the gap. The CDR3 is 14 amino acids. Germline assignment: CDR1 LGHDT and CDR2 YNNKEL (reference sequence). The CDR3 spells CASSPLGGNTEAFF. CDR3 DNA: TGTGCCAGCAGCCCCTTGGGGGGCAACACTGAAGCTTTCTTT.

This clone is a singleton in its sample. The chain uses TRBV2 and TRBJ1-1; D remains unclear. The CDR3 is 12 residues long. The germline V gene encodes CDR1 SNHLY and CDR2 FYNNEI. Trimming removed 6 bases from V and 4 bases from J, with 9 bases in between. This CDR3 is CASRSIPTEAFF. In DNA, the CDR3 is TGTGCCAGCAGGTCGATTCCCACTGAAGCTTTCTTT. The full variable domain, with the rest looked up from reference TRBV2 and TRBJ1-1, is EPEVTQTPSHQVTQMGQEVILRCVPISNHLYFYWYRQILGQKVEFLVSFYNNEISEKSEIFDDQFSVERPDGSNFTLKIRSTKLEDSAMYFCASRSIPTEAFFGQGTRLTVV.

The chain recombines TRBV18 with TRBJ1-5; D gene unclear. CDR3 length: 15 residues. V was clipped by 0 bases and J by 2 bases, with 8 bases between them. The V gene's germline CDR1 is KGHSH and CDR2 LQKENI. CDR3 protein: CASSPPGAGNQPQHF. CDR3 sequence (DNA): TGTGCCAGCTCACCACCGGGTGCCGGCAATCAGCCCCAGCATTTT.

The CDR3, as DNA: TGCGCCAGCAGTCGCTGGGGGGAGGGGGCGGTTGGTGGCTACACCTTC. Its translation: CASSRWGEGAVGGYTF. The chain joins TRBV23-1 to TRBJ1-2; 7 bases match TRBD1. TRBV23-1 is an open reading frame, and its role is uncertain. CDR3 length: 16 amino acids. Trimming cost V 4 bases and J 7 bases; bases outside gene matches: 15.

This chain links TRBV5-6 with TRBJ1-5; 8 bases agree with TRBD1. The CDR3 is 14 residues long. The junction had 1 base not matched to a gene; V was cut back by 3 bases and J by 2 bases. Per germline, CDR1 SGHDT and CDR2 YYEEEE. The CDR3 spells CASSSGGGNQPQHF. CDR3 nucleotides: TGTGCCAGCAGCTCAGGGGGCGGCAATCAGCCCCAGCATTTT.

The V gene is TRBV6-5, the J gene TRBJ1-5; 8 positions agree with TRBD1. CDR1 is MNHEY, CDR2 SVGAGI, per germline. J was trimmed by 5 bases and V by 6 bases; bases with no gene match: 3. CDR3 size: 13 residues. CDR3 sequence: CASRDREDQPQHF. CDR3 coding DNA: TGTGCCAGCAGGGACAGGGAGGATCAGCCCCAGCATTTT.

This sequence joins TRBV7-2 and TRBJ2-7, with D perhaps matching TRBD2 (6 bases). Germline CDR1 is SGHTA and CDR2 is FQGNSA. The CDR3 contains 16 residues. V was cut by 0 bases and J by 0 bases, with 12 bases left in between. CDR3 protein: CASSLAWTTGSYEQYF. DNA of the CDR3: TGTGCCAGCAGCTTAGCGTGGACTACTGGCTCCTACGAGCAGTACTTC.

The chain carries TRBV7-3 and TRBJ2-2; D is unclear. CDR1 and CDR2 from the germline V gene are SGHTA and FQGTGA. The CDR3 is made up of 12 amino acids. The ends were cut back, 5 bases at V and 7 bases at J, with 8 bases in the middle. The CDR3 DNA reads TGTGCCAGCAGCCTAGTGGACGGGGAGCTGTTTTTT. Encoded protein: CASSLVDGELFF.

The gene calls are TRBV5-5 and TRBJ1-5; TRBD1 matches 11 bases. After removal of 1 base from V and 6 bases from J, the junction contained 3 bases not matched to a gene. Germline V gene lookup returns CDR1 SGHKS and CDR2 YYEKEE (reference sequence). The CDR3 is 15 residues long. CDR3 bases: TGTGCCAGCAGCTTGTTGGGGACAGGGGGTCAGCCCCAGCATTTT. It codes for CASSLLGTGGQPQHF.

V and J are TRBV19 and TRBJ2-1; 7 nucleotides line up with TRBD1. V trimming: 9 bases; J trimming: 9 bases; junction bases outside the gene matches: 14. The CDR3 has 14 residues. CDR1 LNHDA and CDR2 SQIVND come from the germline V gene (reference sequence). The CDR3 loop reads CASSFKGQRGEQFF. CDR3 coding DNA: TGTGCCAGCTCCTTCAAGGGACAGCGCGGTGAGCAGTTCTTC.

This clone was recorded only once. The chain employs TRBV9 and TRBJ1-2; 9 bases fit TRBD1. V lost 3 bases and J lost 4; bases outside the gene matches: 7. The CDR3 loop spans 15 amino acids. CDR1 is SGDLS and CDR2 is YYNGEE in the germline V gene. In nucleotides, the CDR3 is TGTGCCAGCAGCGGGGGGACAGGGAAGCTCTATGGCTACACCTTC. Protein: CASSGGTGKLYGYTF.

CDR3 sequence (DNA): TGTGCCAGCTCGCAGAGGACAGGGGGCGAGAACGAGCAGTACTTC. This sequence encodes CASSQRTGGENEQYF. The chain links TRBV18 to TRBJ2-7; 11 positions agree with TRBD1. J gave up 5 bases and V 6 bases, and 9 bases lay outside the gene matches. The length of the CDR3 is 15 residues. Per the germline V gene, CDR1 is KGHSH and CDR2 is LQKENI.

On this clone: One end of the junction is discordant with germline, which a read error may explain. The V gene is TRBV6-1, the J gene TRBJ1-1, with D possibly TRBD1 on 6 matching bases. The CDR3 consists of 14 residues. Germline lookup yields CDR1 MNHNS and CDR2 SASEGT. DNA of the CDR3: TGTGCCAGCAGTCGGCGACAGGCCACTACTATGGAAGTATTT. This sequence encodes CASSRRQATTMEVF.

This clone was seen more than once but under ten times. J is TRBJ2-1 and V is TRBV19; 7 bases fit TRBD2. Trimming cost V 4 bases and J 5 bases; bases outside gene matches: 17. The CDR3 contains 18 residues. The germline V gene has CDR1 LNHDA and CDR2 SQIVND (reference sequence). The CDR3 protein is CASSRKGLLAGANNEQFF. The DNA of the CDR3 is TGTGCCAGTAGTAGGAAGGGCCTCCTCGCGGGAGCCAACAATGAGCAGTTCTTC.

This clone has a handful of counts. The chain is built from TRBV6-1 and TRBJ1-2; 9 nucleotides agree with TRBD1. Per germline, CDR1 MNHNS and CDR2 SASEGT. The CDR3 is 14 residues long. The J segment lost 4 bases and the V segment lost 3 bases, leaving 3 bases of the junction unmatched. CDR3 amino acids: CASSDGTGLYGYTF. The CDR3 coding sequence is TGTGCCAGCAGTGACGGGACAGGGCTCTATGGCTACACCTTC.

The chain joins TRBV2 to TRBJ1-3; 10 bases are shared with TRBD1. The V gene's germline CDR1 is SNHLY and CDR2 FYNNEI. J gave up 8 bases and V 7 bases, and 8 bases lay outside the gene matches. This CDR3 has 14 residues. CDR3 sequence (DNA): TGTGCCAGCACCTTGGGACAGGGGACATACACCATATATTTT. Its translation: CASTLGQGTYTIYF.

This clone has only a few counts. This chain's CDR3 is CATSDFRQGAEEQYF. The CDR3 DNA sequence: TGTGCCACCAGTGATTTTAGGCAGGGGGCTGAAGAGCAGTACTTC. The rearrangement joins TRBV24-1 to TRBJ2-7, with 8 nucleotides matching TRBD1. The CDR3 extends over 15 amino acids. With 1 base clipped from V and 7 bases from J, the junction kept 8 bases outside the gene matches. Germline V gene sequence: CDR1 KGHDR, CDR2 SFDVKD.

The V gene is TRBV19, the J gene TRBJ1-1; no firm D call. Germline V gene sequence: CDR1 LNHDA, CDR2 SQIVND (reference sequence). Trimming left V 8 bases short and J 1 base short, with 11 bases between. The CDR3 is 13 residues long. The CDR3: CASQAFSNTEAFF. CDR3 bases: TGTGCCAGTCAGGCTTTCTCGAACACTGAAGCTTTCTTT.